The source of this TCR beta chain is a study of blood T cell repertoires in COVID-19 (dated by TCRdb to the early 2020s). Regarding the study in general: Samples from collaborators originated in the United States, Italy and Spain and spanned both the acute and convalescent phases of COVID-19. Deeply sampled blood TCRbeta repertoires from subjects exposed to, actively infected with, or recovered from COVID-19 were included in the dataset. The sample metadata nearly always contained a de-identified subject ID, COVID-19 status, age in years and sex. The material from the prospective study consisted of cDNA or gDNA derived from T cells, B-cell-depleted T cells, or PBMCs. The samples were drawn from the first 160 participants of the ongoing ImmuneRACE study and from under 1,500 subjects provided by 6 global collaborators. The repertoires were released in a freely available public database intended as a resource for research on the immune response to SARS-CoV-2. Where available, HLA class I and class II types were obtained from metadata supplied by the sample provider rather than from assay-based typing. What the authors observed across the whole study: The quantity of clinical and demographic metadata differed by source and by participant and was supplied without curation.

Each collaborating institution followed its own protocols to collect whole blood in K2EDTA tubes. For TCRbeta analysis, collaborators shipped samples in one of three forms: frozen whole blood, isolated PBMCs, or DNA extracted from either of those sample types. From cysteine to phenylalanine, the CDR3 is 15 amino acids long. Just CDR3 DNA is preserved here, 45 bases in frame from base 1. The germline V and J ends show losses of 0 bases and 5 bases respectively, and no gene match explains 7 bases of the junction. As encoded in the germline V gene, CDR1 is LGHNA while CDR2 is YSLEER. TCRbeta CDR3 regions were amplified from genomic DNA by means of the immunoSEQ Assay, a bias-controlled multiplex PCR. In the source study's methods: Nucleated cell counts per sample were estimated from amplification of reference gene primers within the assay. To quantify the absolute abundance of each unique TCRbeta CDR3 rearrangement, sequence reads were collapsed and filtered. For each sample, productive Simpson clonality was calculated as the square root of Simpson's diversity index across productive rearrangements. The clones in this table, taken by TCRdb from immuneACCESS, are in-frame only. Not every clone is retained; where verified, under half of the shortfall comes from an unresolved V gene, and the cause of the rest is unknown. From that table come the V and J calls and clone size; the DNA was used to work out D and trimming. For this sample there are under 170,000 clones; 87% appear just once. The ten largest make up around 4% of the sample.

Details on this clone: Its cognate antigen has yet to be identified. No clone much larger than this one lies a single base away; base qualities are absent.

This clonotype was sampled from a woman in her sixties or seventies with active or convalescent COVID-19. Rearrangement joined TRBV4-3 to TRBJ2-7, and 7 junctional nucleotides match TRBD1. The sequenced sample consisted of peripheral blood. The CDR3 loop reads CASSQETGVGDEQYF. The DNA sequence reads TGCGCCAGCAGCCAAGAAACAGGGGTAGGCGACGAGCAGTACTTC.